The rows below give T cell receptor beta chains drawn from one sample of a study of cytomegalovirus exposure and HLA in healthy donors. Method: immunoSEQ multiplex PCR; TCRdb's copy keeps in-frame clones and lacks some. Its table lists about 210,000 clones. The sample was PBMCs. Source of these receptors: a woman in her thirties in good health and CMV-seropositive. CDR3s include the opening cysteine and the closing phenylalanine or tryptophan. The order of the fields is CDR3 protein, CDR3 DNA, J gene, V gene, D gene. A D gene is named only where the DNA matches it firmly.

CDR3aa: CASRPEQGDYEQYF
CDR3nt: TGTGCCAGTAGGCCAGAACAGGGGGACTACGAGCAGTACTTC
j_gene: TRBJ2-7
v_gene: TRBV19
d_gene: TRBD1

CDR3aa: CATSLDREYGYTF
CDR3nt: TGTGCCACCAGTCTCGACAGGGAATATGGCTACACCTTC
j_gene: TRBJ1-2
v_gene: TRBV15
d_gene: TRBD1

CDR3aa: CAWSVGAPGQPQHF
CDR3nt: TGTGCCTGGAGTGTGGGGGCCCCGGGGCAGCCCCAGCATTTT
j_gene: TRBJ1-5
v_gene: TRBV30
d_gene: -

CDR3aa: CASSPLAGAAYEQYF
CDR3nt: TGTGCCAGCAGCCCCCTAGCGGGAGCCGCCTACGAGCAGTACTTC
j_gene: TRBJ2-7
v_gene: TRBV5-6
d_gene: TRBD2

CDR3aa: CASSYSHQGAGSPLHF
CDR3nt: TGTGCCAGCAGTTACTCACATCAGGGGGCTGGTTCACCCCTCCACTTT
j_gene: TRBJ1-6
v_gene: TRBV6-5
d_gene: TRBD1

CDR3aa: CASSLQGVEETQYF
CDR3nt: TGTGCCAGCAGCCTGCAGGGGGTCGAAGAGACCCAGTACTTC
j_gene: TRBJ2-5
v_gene: TRBV7-9
d_gene: TRBD1

CDR3aa: CASSPPLWASEQYF
CDR3nt: TGTGCCAGCAGTCCCCCCCTTTGGGCGAGCGAGCAGTACTTC
j_gene: TRBJ2-7
v_gene: TRBV25-1
d_gene: -

CDR3aa: CASSFSRDWNYGYTF
CDR3nt: TGTGCCAGCAGCTTTAGCCGGGACTGGAACTATGGCTACACCTTC
j_gene: TRBJ1-2
v_gene: TRBV7-8
d_gene: -

CDR3aa: CASSMGGNIQYF
CDR3nt: TGTGCCAGTAGTATGGGAGGGAACATTCAGTACTTC
j_gene: TRBJ2-4
v_gene: TRBV19
d_gene: TRBD2

CDR3aa: CSSSGDGLETQYF
CDR3nt: TGCAGCTCCTCGGGGGATGGGTTAGAGACCCAGTACTTC
j_gene: TRBJ2-5
v_gene: TRBV29-1
d_gene: -

CDR3aa: CASSLDREYGYTF
CDR3nt: TGTGCCAGCAGCTTGGACAGGGAATATGGCTACACCTTC
j_gene: TRBJ1-2
v_gene: TRBV7-2
d_gene: TRBD1

CDR3aa: CASRVQGGGPYGYTF
CDR3nt: TGCGCCAGCAGAGTACAGGGGGGGGGTCCCTATGGCTACACCTTC
j_gene: TRBJ1-2
v_gene: TRBV10-1
d_gene: TRBD1

CDR3aa: CASRRQGQETQYF
CDR3nt: TGCGCCAGCAGGCGACAGGGTCAAGAGACCCAGTACTTC
j_gene: TRBJ2-5
v_gene: TRBV10-2
d_gene: TRBD1

CDR3aa: CASSSPLGVSNTEAFF
CDR3nt: TGTGCCAGCAGCAGCCCTCTCGGGGTTTCTAACACTGAAGCTTTCTTT
j_gene: TRBJ1-1
v_gene: TRBV5-4
d_gene: -

CDR3aa: CSANEGVGGTEAFF
CDR3nt: TGCAGCGCCAACGAGGGGGTTGGGGGAACTGAAGCTTTCTTT
j_gene: TRBJ1-1
v_gene: TRBV29-1
d_gene: -